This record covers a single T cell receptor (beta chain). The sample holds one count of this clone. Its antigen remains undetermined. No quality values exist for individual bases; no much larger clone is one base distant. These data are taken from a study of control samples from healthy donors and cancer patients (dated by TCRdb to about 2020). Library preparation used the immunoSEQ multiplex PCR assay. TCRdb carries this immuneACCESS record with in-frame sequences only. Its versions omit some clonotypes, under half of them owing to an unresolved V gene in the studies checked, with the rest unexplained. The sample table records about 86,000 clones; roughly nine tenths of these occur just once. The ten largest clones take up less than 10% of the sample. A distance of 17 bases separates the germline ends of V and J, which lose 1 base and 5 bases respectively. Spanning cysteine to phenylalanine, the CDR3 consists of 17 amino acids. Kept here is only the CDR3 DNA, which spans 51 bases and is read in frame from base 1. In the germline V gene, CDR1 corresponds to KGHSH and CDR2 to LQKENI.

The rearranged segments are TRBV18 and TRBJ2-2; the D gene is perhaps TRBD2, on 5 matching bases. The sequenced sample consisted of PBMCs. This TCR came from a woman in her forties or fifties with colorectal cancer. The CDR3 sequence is CASSPRLADFGTGELFF. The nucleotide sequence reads TGTGCCAGCTCACCACGACTGGCGGACTTTGGGACCGGGGAGCTGTTTTTT.